Below, 7 T cell receptor beta chains from the same sample are listed, as sequenced in a study of blood T cells in healthy people across ages. PCR was performed a second time for about 7 to 12 cycles using a sample-barcoded 5' primer and a J-beta primer mix. TCRdb used MiXCR to reprocess the 5' RACE reads, holding one entry per CDR3 protein. The sample holds roughly 650,000 distinct CDR3 sequences, approximately 29% seen once. The source material was blood. All receptors come from a woman aged 80 or older in good health.

At least ten counts were recorded for this clonotype. The gene calls are TRBV9 and TRBJ2-7; D might be TRBD1 (6 bases). This CDR3 contains 15 residues. Deletions cut 3 bases from V and 6 bases from J, with 19 bases between. In germline, CDR1 is SGDLS, CDR2 YYNGEE. CDR3 sequence reads: CASSEGVGLETEQYF. The DNA of the CDR3 is TGTGCCAGCAGCGAGGGGGTCGGCCTGGAAACCGAGCAGTACTTC.

This clonotype was detected ten times or more. The chain is built from TRBV20-1 and TRBJ2-5; 9 bases line up with TRBD2. J was trimmed by 5 bases and V by 3 bases; bases with no gene match: 10. The germline CDR1 and CDR2 sequences are DFQATT and SNEGSKA (reference sequence). The CDR3 is 15 residues long. The CDR3 here is CSASRRRGGAETQYF. The CDR3 nucleotides read TGCAGTGCTAGTCGAAGACGCGGGGGGGCGGAGACCCAGTACTTC.

This clonotype was recorded a few times. The genes are TRBV12-3 or TRBV12-4 and TRBJ2-2, with 7 bases identical to TRBD1. CDR3 length: 15 residues. J was trimmed by 0 bases and V by 7 bases; bases with no gene match: 5. The CDR3 DNA reads TGTGCCAGCACCCGACAGGGAGCGAACACCGGGGAGCTGTTTTTT. It encodes CASTRQGANTGELFF.

The chain employs TRBV5-1 and TRBJ1-2, with 8 bases identical to TRBD1. The junction had 6 bases not matched to a gene; V was cut back by 1 base and J by 7 bases. Germline V gene sequence: CDR1 SGHRS, CDR2 YFSETQ. The CDR3 is 14 residues long. The CDR3 spells CASSLRGQAGGYTF. The CDR3, as DNA: TGCGCCAGCAGCTTGAGGGGACAGGCAGGTGGCTACACCTTC. Using reference TRBV5-1 and TRBJ1-2 for the parts outside the CDR3, the full variable domain is KAGVTQTPRYLIKTRGQQVTLSCSPISGHRSVSWYQQTPGQGLQFLFEYFSETQRNKGNFPGRFSGRQFSNSRSEMNVSTLELGDSALYLCASSLRGQAGGYTFGSGTRLTVV.

V is TRBV20-1 and J is TRBJ2-1; 12 bases are a match to TRBD2. Per germline, CDR1 DFQATT and CDR2 SNEGSKA (reference sequence). This CDR3 contains 15 residues. V lost 3 bases to trimming and J lost 4 bases; unmatched junction nucleotides: 4. CDR3 residues: CSASRLAGGYNEQFF. The CDR3 region has the DNA TGCAGTGCTAGTCGGCTAGCGGGAGGGTACAATGAGCAGTTCTTC.

This clonotype was detected many times. The genes are TRBV4-2 and TRBJ2-1; D gene ambiguous. The germline gives CDR1 LGHNA, CDR2 YNFKEQ. Trimming left V 0 bases short and J 8 bases short, with 14 bases between. The CDR3 is 15 residues long. The CDR3 DNA follows: TGTGCCAGCAGCCAAGATGCTGGGCAGATCGATGAGCAGTTCTTC. Translating gives CASSQDAGQIDEQFF.

Worth noting for this clonotype: Possible read error: a much larger clone is one base away. The V gene is TRBV29-1, the J gene TRBJ1-1, with D tentatively TRBD1 (6 bases). The germline V gene has CDR1 SQVTM and CDR2 ANQGSEA. This CDR3 has 13 amino acids. In nucleotides, the CDR3 is TGCAGCACTCGGACAGCCTGGAACGCTGAAGCTTTCTTT. Its translation is CSTRTAWNAEAFF.